Here is one TCR beta chain with its context. This clone was counted a few times. Its antigen specificity is not known. Base qualities are missing; no much larger clone stands one base away. Each donor gave one peripheral blood draw, averaging roughly 120 mL, which was collected into heparinised tubes. Using a panel that included CD45RO, CCR7, CD25, CD127, CD95 and CD27, naive, central memory, regulatory and stem cell-like memory CD4+ T cells were sorted on a BD FACSAria II. All sorted populations exceeded 98% purity. PBMCs were isolated right away by Lymphoprep density gradient centrifugation and were stained directly, without culture. So that batch effects would be minimized, each experiment stained and sorted samples in pairs, pairing one healthy donor with one patient. This specimen belongs to a study of beta chain features in type 1 diabetes (dated by TCRdb to 2017 to 2018). Study-wide context: No differences in mean age, gender distribution, total cell number or subset yield were found between patients and healthy donors. A total of roughly 100 million sorted cells were examined across all samples, and a strong correlation was observed between cell number per subset and RNA yield. The study compared the TCRB repertoires of sorted circulating CD4+ T cell subsets in recently diagnosed type 1 diabetes patients with those in matched healthy donors. Regulatory and stem cell-like memory subsets were isolated from only 8 patients and roughly 8 healthy donors, whereas naive and central memory subsets came from all 30 or so donors.

Overall study results and their limits: Naive, central memory and regulatory TCRB repertoires appeared to be more alike among patients than among healthy donors. Type 1 diabetes patients showed a moderate but significant shortening of TCRB CDR3 length in all four CD4+ subsets. Because cDNA was sequenced instead of genomic DNA, highly expressing activated cells could be over-represented, though the groups showed no difference in activation or CD3 levels. Because small numbers of individuals were included in the HLA sub-analyses, any influence of HLA type on TCRB rearrangement was left unresolved. PCR may preferentially amplify shorter templates, but because patient and control samples were amplified and corrected together, any resulting skew would affect both groups equally. Patients with type 1 diabetes made fewer insertions and deleted more nucleotides at VDJ recombination sites, implying thymic rearrangement abnormalities.

From the cysteine up to the phenylalanine, the CDR3 has a length of 16 residues. This entry keeps only the CDR3 DNA: 48 bases, framed from base 1. The High Capacity cDNA Reverse Transcription Kit was used to reverse transcribe all of the isolated RNA, meaning that expressed TCRB transcripts were what got sequenced. Deep immunoSEQ sequencing was performed on naive, central memory and regulatory T cell samples, with an average of approximately 4 million total reads per sample. Sorted cells were lysed in RLT buffer and RNA was extracted with DNase-treated RNeasy Micro or Mini kits, depending on cell number. To prevent cross-contamination, every cell subset was processed on its own, while patient and healthy donor samples were processed together. The immunoSEQ multiplex PCR was used to amplify TCRB sequences from cDNA, generating 87-bp fragments that spanned the CDR3 region. Amplicons were sequenced on the Illumina HiSeq platform. On the study's bioinformatics: Synthetic template baselines were used to correct PCR bias computationally, reads within Hamming distance 2 were collapsed, and singletons that could not be merged were discarded. Reads were aligned against IMGT so that V, D and J genes, CDR3 length and insertions or deletions at six rearrangement sites could be assigned. Clonotype counts were normalized to sorted cell number within each subset before computing true diversity and Gini coefficients with the tcR R package. Repertoire sharing was quantified using the overlap coefficient calculated on TCRB nucleotide sequences. Out-of-frame TCRB sequences from naive cells were analyzed as a proxy for the pre-selection repertoire. The table comes from immuneACCESS by way of TCRdb, which keeps in-frame sequences with V and J called. Part of the clones is missing from these tables; in studies checked, under half for an unresolved V gene and the rest for unknown reasons. That table furnishes V, J and clone size, whereas the DNA furnished D and trimming. The sample records fewer than 900,000 clones, roughly a sixth of which are singletons. Of the sample, roughly 0.025% is held by the ten largest clones.

The receptor was isolated from a woman aged 18-29 years in good health. Sequenced: naive CD4+ T cells from blood. The cell subset or site tag for this specimen amounts to: true naive CD4+ T cells. The rearrangement combines TRBV21-1 with TRBJ2-1; the DNA was not compared with TRBD2, the D call given in the table. TRBV21-1 is a pseudogene. The bases read TGTGCCAGCAGCAAAATGCTAGTCCGCCCCTACAATGAGCAGTTCTTC. It is translated as CASSKMLVRPYNEQFF.